The clone carrying this T cell receptor beta chain came up many times. Its antigen is still unknown. TCRdb re-called the 5' RACE reads through MiXCR, storing one row per CDR3 protein. The sample carries about 22,000 distinct CDR3 sequences, approximately 2.8% recorded once. This sample is part of a study of spatial heterogeneity in lung cancer. Study context: Combinations of a unique TCR and a UMI were tallied in raw reads, and on average each appeared more than ten times. General observations from the study: It was found that expanded intratumoral alpha and beta TCR counts tracked tumor mutation counts.

Time point reported: sample taken at primary tumor resection. In each case, whole RNA from tumor, nontumor lung or frozen PBMC was sequenced unsorted. Germline values: CDR1 MNHNS, CDR2 SASEGT. V was pared by 6 bases and J by 15 bases, with 8 bases of the junction left unmatched. This CDR3 has 11 amino acids. The specimen comprised lung tumor tissue, sampled at surgery. The chain links TRBV6-1 to TRBJ2-1; 7 nucleotides match TRBD2. The clonotype comes from a male donor with early-stage non-small cell lung cancer. CDR3 sequence: CASRVAGPRFF. CDR3 sequence (DNA): TGTGCCAGCAGGGTAGCGGGTCCTCGGTTCTTC.